The 23 T cell receptor beta chains below come from one sample, sequenced in a study of shared clonotypes between healthy human individuals (TCRdb year 2020). For the CD8 naive samples, CD45RO-negative cells were positively selected for CCR7, yielding a CD45RA+CCR7+ population from which TemRA cells were excluded. Libraries were constructed by the immunoSEQ multiplex PCR assay. Not all clones reach the TCRdb copy of this immuneACCESS table, which keeps in-frame sequences only. Checked studies attribute under half of the gap to unresolved V genes and leave the rest unexplained. The sample profile shows about 650,000 clones; around 95% of them were found once. The ten top clones hold 0.095% to 0.12% of the sample. The sequencing input was naive CD8+ T cells sorted from blood. The intended sense of this specimen's cell subset or site label: CD45RA+CCR7+. These receptor sequences come from a woman aged 25 to 39 in good health.

The CDR3 sequence: CASSWTRMTGGNTGELFF. In DNA form, the CDR3 reads TGTGCCAGCAGCTGGACGCGTATGACAGGGGGAAACACCGGGGAGCTGTTTTTT. The chain employs TRBV7-9 and TRBJ2-2; 9 bases are shared with TRBD1. Germline-derived CDR1 and CDR2 are SEHNR and FQNEAQ (reference sequence). The CDR3 has 18 amino acids. J lost 2 bases, V lost 4 bases, and 11 bases had no gene match.

This chain links TRBV13 with TRBJ2-5, with TRBD1 identical over 8 bases. The length of the CDR3 is 15 residues. Looked up from germline, CDR1 is PRHDT and CDR2 is FYEKMQ (reference sequence). Losses at the gene ends were 5 bases for V and 2 bases for J; bases not matched to a gene: 7. CDR3 nucleotide sequence: TGTGCCAGCAGCCCGGGACAGGTCCTACAAGAGACCCAGTACTTC. Its protein product is CASSPGQVLQETQYF. Together with reference TRBV13 and TRBJ2-5, the CDR3 gives the full variable domain: AAGVIQSPRHLIKEKRETATLKCYPIPRHDTVYWYQQGPGQDPQFLISFYEKMQSDKGSIPDRFSAQQFSDYHSELNMSSLELGDSALYFCASSPGQVLQETQYFGPGTRLLVL.

The chain recombines TRBV27 with TRBJ1-1; D is possibly TRBD1 (5 bases). The V end was cut by 5 bases, the J end by 5 bases, with 15 bases between. The CDR3 runs to 14 residues. The germline gives CDR1 MNHEY, CDR2 SMNVEV (reference sequence). The CDR3 DNA is TGTGCCAGCAGTACAATCGGGGGGGGGACTGAAGCTTTCTTT. Its protein is CASSTIGGGTEAFF.

Comment on this clone: The sample carries other DNA sequences with the same CDR3. The rearrangement uses TRBV27 and TRBJ2-1, with 10 bases matching TRBD2. V was clipped by 9 bases and J by 0 bases; unmatched bases: 2. The CDR3 loop spans 14 amino acids. Germline values: CDR1 MNHEY, CDR2 SMNVEV (reference sequence). CDR3 DNA: TGTGCCAGTTCTAGCGGGAGCTCCTACAATGAGCAGTTCTTC. Amino acids: CASSSGSSYNEQFF.

The chain is built from TRBV28 and TRBJ1-2, with D hard to call. The CDR3 contains 13 residues. Trimming pared 0 bases from V and 5 bases from J, leaving 7 bases between. The germline gives CDR1 MDHEN, CDR2 SYDVKM. CDR3 region: CASSLWTHYGYTF. The CDR3 DNA sequence: TGTGCCAGCAGTTTATGGACGCATTATGGCTACACCTTC.

As regards this clone: In the same sample, other DNA sequences code for this CDR3. The rearrangement uses TRBV28 and TRBJ2-5; the D gene is possibly TRBD2 (6 bases). The germline V gene has CDR1 MDHEN and CDR2 SYDVKM. V shed 3 bases and J shed 3 bases, with 8 bases lying between them. The CDR3 has 13 residues. CDR3 DNA sequence: TGTGCCAGCAGTTTTGGGGGGAAAGAGACCCAGTACTTC. Translating it yields CASSFGGKETQYF.

As concerns this clone: The sample has other DNA sequences that encode this CDR3 too. The V and J genes are TRBV6-5 and TRBJ1-5, with 10 bases identical to TRBD1. CDR3 length equals 14 residues. Germline V CDR1 and CDR2: MNHEY, SVGAGI. Germline trimming cut 6 bases from V and 1 base from J; bases unmatched to any gene: 0. The CDR3 nucleotides read TGTGCCAGCAGGGGACAGGGGAGCAATCAGCCCCAGCATTTT. It encodes CASRGQGSNQPQHF.

This chain links TRBV7-5 with TRBJ1-2. TRBV7-5 constitutes a pseudogene. The CDR3 runs 15 residues. The CDR3 DNA reads as TGTGTCAGAAGCTTAGTTCCAGGGAAGGAGGATGGCTACACCTTC. Protein sequence: CVRSLVPGKEDGYTF.

This chain connects TRBV25-1 to TRBJ2-5; D is perhaps TRBD1 (6 bases). V lost 5 bases and J lost 3, with 13 bases in between. In germline, CDR1 is MGHDK, CDR2 SYGVNS. The CDR3 has 14 amino acids. CDR3 bases: TGTGCCAGCAGTTCGGACAGAGGAGAAGAGACCCAGTACTTC. Translating gives CASSSDRGEETQYF.

V and J are TRBV27 and TRBJ2-5; 9 bases map to TRBD1. The V segment lost 7 bases and the J segment 6 bases; nucleotides outside the gene matches: 6. CDR1 is MNHEY, CDR2 SMNVEV, per germline (reference sequence). The CDR3 spans 13 residues. The CDR3 loop reads CASKEGTGQTQYF. CDR3 sequence (DNA): TGTGCCAGCAAGGAAGGGACAGGGCAGACCCAGTACTTC.

This clone appeared a single time. This chain links TRBV2 with TRBJ2-1; 10 positions agree with TRBD1. This CDR3 is 15 amino acids long. After removal of 6 bases from V and 15 bases from J, the junction contained 17 bases not matched to a gene. Germline V lookup: CDR1 SNHLY, CDR2 FYNNEI. The CDR3 coding sequence is TGTGCCAGCAGAGAGGGGACAGGGGAAATGTCCCTACGGTTCTTC. It translates to CASREGTGEMSLRFF.

This chain uses TRBV6-5 with TRBJ2-1; TRBD2 agrees at 7 bases. This CDR3 has 15 amino acids. CDR1 MNHEY and CDR2 SVGAGI come from the germline V gene. The J segment lost 9 bases and the V segment lost 1 base, leaving 9 bases of the junction unmatched. CDR3 region: CASSYFGGSSGEQFF. DNA of the CDR3: TGTGCCAGCAGTTACTTCGGCGGGAGTAGCGGTGAGCAGTTCTTC.

In its sample, this clone was seen once. V usage is TRBV4-1 and J usage is TRBJ1-1; D call uncertain. The CDR3 sequence is 15 residues long. In germline, CDR1 is MGHRA, CDR2 YSYEKL. The V and J ends lost 4 bases and 4 bases respectively, with 16 bases between them. CDR3: CASSLRQGMGTEAFF. The CDR3, as DNA: TGCGCCAGCAGCCTTAGGCAAGGGATGGGCACTGAAGCTTTCTTT.

This clone was picked up one time. This chain connects TRBV5-6 to TRBJ1-2; D unresolved. The CDR3 is 13 amino acids. With 2 bases removed from V and 3 bases from J, the gap between germline ends came to 8 bases. Germline loops: CDR1 SGHDT, CDR2 YYEEEE. CDR3 sequence reads: CASSFIQDYGYTF. The DNA of the CDR3 is TGTGCCAGCAGCTTTATACAAGACTATGGCTACACCTTC. Full variable domain (missing parts from reference TRBV5-6 and TRBJ1-2): DAGVTQSPTHLIKTRGQQVTLRCSPKSGHDTVSWYQQALGQGPQFIFQYYEEEERQRGNFPDRFSGHQFPNYSSELNVNALLLGDSALYLCASSFIQDYGYTFGSGTRLTVV.

The chain joins TRBV7-9 to TRBJ2-4, with D maybe TRBD1 (7 bases). The CDR3 consists of 14 residues. The germline gives CDR1 SEHNR, CDR2 FQNEAQ (reference sequence). Between the trimmed V and J ends, which lost 5 bases and 5 bases, there was a span of 13 bases. CDR3 amino acids: CASSIQGGENIQYF. The CDR3 nucleotides read TGTGCCAGCAGCATTCAGGGGGGAGAAAACATTCAGTACTTC.

The rearrangement uses TRBV5-8 and TRBJ2-3; 7 nucleotides match TRBD1. Trimming removed 0 bases from V and 2 bases from J; junction bases left unmatched: 9. CDR3 length equals 17 residues. The germline V gene has CDR1 SGHTS and CDR2 YDEGEE. The CDR3 region has the DNA TGTGCCAGCAGCTTGGTGGTGACGGGACAGCACACAGATACGCAGTATTTT. Protein product: CASSLVVTGQHTDTQYF.

CDR3 DNA: TGTGCCAGCAGGGCGACAGGGCTGCACACCGGGGAGCTGTTTTTT. Its translation is CASRATGLHTGELFF. The chain employs TRBV28 and TRBJ2-2; 7 bases map to TRBD1. Germline lookup yields CDR1 MDHEN and CDR2 SYDVKM. The CDR3 consists of 15 residues. The V and J ends lost 6 bases and 3 bases, in that order; junction bases with no gene match: 7.

About this clone itself: Germline is not matched at one junction end, which may reflect a read error. The chain carries TRBV2 and TRBJ2-1; 11 bases are shared with TRBD2. The CDR3 runs to 16 residues. From germline, CDR1 is SNHLY and CDR2 FYNNEI. CDR3 sequence reads: CASREGTSGIYNEQFF. The CDR3 nucleotides read TGTGCCAGCAGGGAAGGGACTAGCGGTATCTACAATGAGCAGTTCTTC.

The sample holds one count of this clone. The chain joins TRBV20-1 to TRBJ2-5; the D is unclear. V was cut by 5 bases and J by 5 bases, with 9 bases left in between. Germline V gene data show CDR1 as DFQATT and CDR2 as SNEGSKA (reference sequence). The CDR3 consists of 11 residues. The CDR3 DNA sequence: TGCAGTGCTGTATACGTGGAGACCCAGTACTTC. This translates into CSAVYVETQYF.

The gene calls are TRBV7-9 and TRBJ2-7; 10 bases align to TRBD2. Germline V CDR1 and CDR2: SEHNR, FQNEAQ (reference sequence). Losses at the gene ends were 1 base for V and 5 bases for J; bases not matched to a gene: 5. The CDR3 length is 15 residues. The CDR3 DNA reads as TGTGCCAGCAGCTTAGAAACTAGCGGGATCGACGAGCAGTACTTC. Encoded protein: CASSLETSGIDEQYF.

V is TRBV7-9 and J is TRBJ2-7; 9 nucleotides line up with TRBD2. Trimming at V came to 6 bases and at J to 7 bases, leaving 10 bases not matched to a gene. Germline V gene lookup returns CDR1 SEHNR and CDR2 FQNEAQ (reference sequence). This CDR3 contains 14 residues. The CDR3 DNA is TGTGCCAGCAGGAGCGGGGTTAGCGGGGGTGAGCAGTACTTC. It encodes CASRSGVSGGEQYF.

Comment on this clone: Additional DNA sequences in this sample encode the identical CDR3. The rearrangement uses TRBV4-1 and TRBJ2-7, with a tentative D call TRBD2 (6 bases). Between the trimmed V and J ends, which lost 3 bases and 6 bases, there was a span of 21 bases. The CDR3 contains 16 residues. Germline-derived CDR1 and CDR2 are MGHRA and YSYEKL. CDR3 in amino acids: CASSQISGFPPAEQYF. The DNA for the CDR3 is TGCGCCAGCAGCCAGATTAGCGGTTTCCCCCCAGCCGAGCAGTACTTC.

This sequence joins TRBV7-8 and TRBJ2-5; D not resolved. This CDR3 contains 15 residues. V was trimmed by 0 bases and J by 5 bases, leaving 13 bases between them. Germline CDR1 and CDR2: SGHVS and FQNEAQ. CDR3 sequence: CASSLASVGWETQYF. Here the CDR3 DNA reads TGTGCCAGCAGCTTAGCTTCGGTGGGATGGGAGACCCAGTACTTC. Using reference TRBV7-8 and TRBJ2-5 for the parts outside the CDR3, the full variable domain is GAGVSQSPRYKVAKRGQDVALRCDPISGHVSLFWYQQALGQGPEFLTYFQNEAQLDKSGLPSDRFFAERPEGSVSTLKIQRTQQEDSAVYLCASSLASVGWETQYFGPGTRLLVL.